The 9 T cell receptor beta chains below all came from one sample that was sequenced in a study of T-cell reconstitution after alpha-beta-depleted transplantation in children. Preparation of the TCRbeta library was carried out with unique molecular identifiers. TCRdb processed the PCR reads anew with MiXCR; each CDR3 protein has one entry. The data contain about 460,000 distinct CDR3 sequences, 12% of them singletons. This material consisted of PBMCs from the stem cell graft donor, taken from the stem cell graft. The receptors here all came from a human donor who donated a stem cell graft to a child with combined immunodeficiency.

The V call is TRBV2, the J call TRBJ2-1; 9 bases are shared with TRBD2. The V segment lost 7 bases and the J segment 9 bases; nucleotides outside the gene matches: 4. This CDR3 region has 12 residues. Germline V CDR1 and CDR2: SNHLY, FYNNEI. The CDR3 nucleotides read TGTGCCAGCACCCGACTAGCGGCTGAGCAGTTCTTC. As protein: CASTRLAAEQFF.

The rearrangement uses TRBV20-1 and TRBJ1-6, with D possibly being TRBD1 (6 bases). Trimming left V 6 bases short and J 8 bases short, with 20 bases between. CDR3 length: 15 residues. CDR1 is DFQATT and CDR2 is SNEGSKA in the germline V gene (reference sequence). CDR3 sequence reads: CSAPNHRARDSPLHF. As DNA, the CDR3 is TGCAGTGCGCCGAATCACAGGGCTCGGGATTCACCCCTCCACTTT.

The rearrangement links TRBV6-1 to TRBJ1-4, with TRBD1 as a possible D gene (5 bases). Germline loops: CDR1 MNHNS, CDR2 SASEGT. The CDR3 is 15 residues long. V dropped 7 bases and J dropped 5 bases, with 17 bases sitting between them. The CDR3 reads CASKRGTEKNEKLFF. The CDR3 region has the DNA TGTGCCAGCAAGAGGGGAACAGAAAAAAATGAAAAACTGTTTTTT.

The CDR3 sequence: CASSLMGSGELFF. The CDR3 DNA follows: TGCGCCAGCAGCTTGATGGGATCCGGGGAGCTGTTTTTT. The V and J genes are TRBV5-1 and TRBJ2-2, with D hard to call. The ends were cut back, 1 base at V and 6 bases at J, with 7 bases in the middle. Germline V gene lookup returns CDR1 SGHRS and CDR2 YFSETQ. The CDR3 extends over 13 amino acids.

This clonotype was observed at least ten times. The V call is TRBV19, the J call TRBJ2-5, with D perhaps TRBD1 (5 bases). Germline values: CDR1 LNHDA, CDR2 SQIVND (reference sequence). Trimming cost V 5 bases and J 5 bases, with 15 bases left between them. The CDR3 consists of 14 residues. CDR3 coding DNA: TGTGCCAGTAGTTCCCCAGGGCTAAAGGAGACCCAGTACTTC. Amino acid sequence: CASSSPGLKETQYF.

The rearrangement links TRBV28 to TRBJ2-2; no clear D. Trimming took off 3 bases at V and 1 base at J, with 6 bases between the two ends. Germline lookup yields CDR1 MDHEN and CDR2 SYDVKM. This CDR3 spans 14 amino acids. CDR3 protein: CASSFPGNTGELFF. In DNA, the CDR3 is TGTGCCAGCAGTTTCCCAGGGAACACCGGGGAGCTGTTTTTT.

This clonotype was counted between two and nine times. The chain links TRBV9 to TRBJ2-2; TRBD2 is a possible D gene (6 bases). The ends were cut back, 1 base at V and 7 bases at J, with 20 bases in the middle. CDR3 length: 17 residues. Germline V gene data show CDR1 as SGDLS and CDR2 as YYNGEE. The CDR3: CASSVSRAGGKIGELFF. The CDR3 bases are TGTGCCAGCAGCGTATCGCGGGCCGGGGGAAAGATCGGGGAGCTGTTTTTT.

The gene calls are TRBV7-3 and TRBJ2-2; tentative D call: TRBD1 (7 bases). Germline-derived CDR1 and CDR2 are SGHTA and FQGTGA. The CDR3 has 14 residues. V was trimmed by 8 bases and J by 1 base, leaving 11 bases between them. This chain's CDR3 is CASRQGGNTGELFF. Here the CDR3 DNA reads TGTGCCAGCCGACAGGGAGGGAACACCGGGGAGCTGTTTTTT.

The chain uses TRBV4-1 and TRBJ2-1; 11 bases are a match to TRBD2. Germline-derived CDR1 and CDR2 are MGHRA and YSYEKL. CDR3 length equals 14 residues. V gave up 3 bases and J gave up 9 bases; unmatched junction bases: 4. The CDR3 bases are TGCGCCAGCAGCCACGGGACTAGCGGAGTTGAGCAGTTCTTC. It encodes CASSHGTSGVEQFF.